This entry describes one T cell receptor beta chain. Its specificity is not known. Each patient's relapse followed autologous stem cell transplantation, and brentuximab vedotin exposure varied. Patients had relapsed/refractory classical Hodgkin lymphoma with complete response, partial response or progressive disease as best response. Sequencing was performed with immunoSEQ multiplex PCR; in TCRdb, only in-frame clones are kept and a portion is missing. The sample has 45,000 to 65,000 clones; approximately 73% are singletons. This sample is part of a study of PD-1 blockade in classical Hodgkin lymphoma. Study findings and constraints: After ASCT, patients who started nivolumab under 1 year later were excluded. By C4D1, diversity of CD4+ TCRs had risen significantly, whereas that of CD8+ TCRs had not. Reported findings placed baseline TCR diversity lower in newly diagnosed patients (compared with healthy donors).

This CDR3 spans 14 amino acids. The germline CDR1 and CDR2 sequences are KGHSH and LQKENI. Between the trimmed V and J ends, which lost 3 bases and 3 bases, there was a span of 12 bases. V usage is TRBV18 and J usage is TRBJ2-7; tentatively, D is TRBD2 (7 bases). This sample comprised peripheral blood mononuclear cells (PBMCs), obtained before the second cycle of nivolumab. This sequence was found in a human donor with classical Hodgkin lymphoma. The CDR3 spells CASSPRGGGYEQYF. CDR3 nucleotides: TGTGCCAGCTCACCCCGAGGGGGGGGCTACGAGCAGTACTTC.